The clone carrying this T cell receptor (beta chain) has only one observation. V was cut by 6 bases and J by 0 bases, with 7 bases left in between. The germline V gene has CDR1 LNHDA and CDR2 SQIVND (reference sequence). The CDR3 runs 13 residues. As originally analysed: It was from reference gene primer amplification that nucleated cell counts were estimated. TCRdb's table, derived via immunoSEQ multiplex PCR, lists solely in-frame clones and lacks some. The DNA gave D and trimming, while V, J and clone size come from that table. This table has under 150,000 clones, around four fifths appearing once. These data belong to a study of blood T cell repertoires in COVID-19. Study overall: Collection of acute and convalescent COVID-19 samples took place in the United States, Italy and Spain. In each case, the material was cDNA or gDNA derived from T cells, B-cell-depleted T cells, or PBMCs.

V is TRBV19 and J is TRBJ2-3, with D unresolved. This TCR derives from a human donor in a cohort sampled during active COVID-19. Sequencing was performed on peripheral blood. This CDR3 reads CASRTHSTDTQYF. The CDR3 DNA follows: TGTGCCAGTAGGACACACAGCACAGATACGCAGTATTTT. Full variable domain (remainder filled in from reference TRBV19 and TRBJ2-3): DGGITQSPKYLFRKEGQNVTLSCEQNLNHDAMYWYRQDPGQGLRLIYYSQIVNDFQKGDIAEGYSVSREKKESFPLTVTSAQKNPTAFYLCASRTHSTDTQYFGPGTRLTVL.